Listed below are T cell receptor beta chains from one sample, sequenced in a study of blood T cell repertoires in COVID-19. The assay was immunoSEQ multiplex PCR, and TCRdb's table has in-frame clones only and misses some. Of about 220,000 clones in the sample, 65% to 90% are singletons; the top ten hold more than 2%. The sequencing sample was made of peripheral blood. The source is a woman in her 70s with COVID-19, enrolled during active disease. CDR3s include the opening cysteine and the closing phenylalanine or tryptophan. D genes are given only for firm matches. Not every row has a clone size; where given, it reads once, few, many or a size class.

NA	TRBD1	TRBV6-1	TRBJ1-1	TGTGCCAGCAGTGTTACAGGGGGCGCGGTGGAGAGCACTGAAGCTTTCTTT	CASSVTGGAVESTEAFF
NA	TRBD1	TRBV27	TRBJ1-2	TGTGCCAGCAGTAGAGGGACAGCCTATGGCTACACCTTC	CASSRGTAYGYTF
NA	TRBD1	TRBV5-4	TRBJ1-5	TGTGCCAGCAGCTTGCGCGGGCCCGGACAGGGCTTCAATCAGCCCCAGCATTTT	CASSLRGPGQGFNQPQHF
NA	TRBD1	TRBV6-2/TRBV6-3	TRBJ2-2	TGTGCCAGCAGTTACTTAGGGACAGGGGGCACCGGGGAGCTGTTTTTT	CASSYLGTGGTGELFF
few	NA	TRBV7-2	TRBJ1-6	TGTGCCAGCAGCTTCAGGGGTAATTCACCCCTCCACTTT	CASSFRGNSPLHF
NA	NA	TRBV10-3	TRBJ1-1	TGTGCCATCAGCCCTGGCTTGGACAGTGCTGAAGCTTTCTTT	CAISPGLDSAEAFF
NA	NA	TRBV4-2	TRBJ2-7	TGTGCCAGCAGCCAAGTTAGGCTAGGACGGGGAGTAACGTCGTCCTACGAGCAGTACTTC	CASSQVRLGRGVTSSYEQYF
NA	NA	TRBV19	TRBJ1-1	TGTGCCAGTAGGATGGAGGGAACTGCCAGCCGTGGAATCGTGATGAACACTGAAGCTTTCTTT	CASRMEGTASRGIVMNTEAFF
NA	TRBD1	TRBV2	TRBJ2-5	TGTGCCAGCAGTGTGGACAGGGGACATCAAGAGACCCAGTACTTC	CASSVDRGHQETQYF
NA	TRBD1	TRBV5-1	TRBJ2-2	TGCGCCAGCAGCATAGGACAGGGGGGTAACACCGGGGAGCTGTTTTTT	CASSIGQGGNTGELFF
once	TRBD1	TRBV29-1	TRBJ2-7	TGCAGCGTTGGGGACAGGGTCTACGAGCAGTACTTC	CSVGDRVYEQYF
NA	TRBD1	TRBV29-1	TRBJ1-2	TGCAGCGTTGCCGGGACAGCCGGGAATGGCTACACCTTC	CSVAGTAGNGYTF
NA	TRBD2	TRBV10-3	TRBJ2-3	TGTGCCATCAGTGAGGGGTTTAGCGGGAGCCCAGTCACGCAGTATTTT	CAISEGFSGSPVTQYF
NA	NA	TRBV5-4	TRBJ2-2	TGTGCCAGCAGCTTGCGCAGGGCCGCGAACACCGGGGAGCTGTTTTTT	CASSLRRAANTGELFF
NA	NA	TRBV21-1	TRBJ1-5	TGTGCCAGCAGCAGAGATGGGACAGTGGACTTAAAGCCCCAGCATTTT	CASSRDGTVDLKPQHF
NA	NA	TRBV12-5	TRBJ1-5	TGTGCTAGTGGTTTGATGGCAGGGAATCAGCCCCAGCATTTT	CASGLMAGNQPQHF
NA	NA	TRBV9	TRBJ2-2	TGTGCCAGCAGCGTGTCGGGAACCGGGGAGCTGTTTTTT	CASSVSGTGELFF
NA	NA	TRBV5-1	TRBJ2-5	TGCGCCAGCAGCTCCAGCGGGACAAGCCAAGAGACCCAGTACTTC	CASSSSGTSQETQYF
NA	NA	TRBV6-2/TRBV6-3	TRBJ2-3	TGTGCCAGCAGCACCAGGCCCGGCAATACGCAGTATTTT	CASSTRPGNTQYF
NA	NA	TRBV2	TRBJ2-7	TGTGCCAGCAGTGAATTGAGACAGGACTACGAGCAGTACTTC	CASSELRQDYEQYF
NA	TRBD1	TRBV24-1	TRBJ2-7	TGTGCCACCAGTGATCCCCTCCGGACAGGGCACTACGAGCAGTACTTC	CATSDPLRTGHYEQYF
few	TRBD1	TRBV19	TRBJ2-7	TGTGCCAGTAGGTCCCCCGACAGGGGCAACTACGAGCAGTACTTC	CASRSPDRGNYEQYF
NA	TRBD2	TRBV5-1	TRBJ2-5	TGCGCCAGCAGCCCTAGCGGGGGGATACAAGAGACCCAGTACTTC	CASSPSGGIQETQYF
few	NA	TRBV24-1	TRBJ2-2	TGTGCCACCAGTGAATGGCGAGGGGGGAACACCGGGGAGCTGTTTTTT	CATSEWRGGNTGELFF
NA	NA	TRBV12-3/TRBV12-4	TRBJ1-2	TGTGCCAGCAGTTGGGGCAACTATGGCTACACCTTC	CASSWGNYGYTF
NA	TRBD1	TRBV7-2	TRBJ2-5	TGTGCCAGCAGGATCAGCGGACAGGGGGTTTCAGAGACCCAGTACTTC	CASRISGQGVSETQYF
NA	NA	TRBV21-1	TRBJ1-6	TGTGCCAGCAGCAAAGCTAACAAGGTCGGACAGGGCCATAATTCACCCCTCCACTTT	CASSKANKVGQGHNSPLHF
NA	TRBD1	TRBV7-2	TRBJ2-2	TGTGCCAGCAGAAGACAGGGGAAGAACACCGGGGAGCTGTTTTTT	CASRRQGKNTGELFF
NA	TRBD1	TRBV5-6	TRBJ2-5	TGTGCCAGCAGCTTGGCACGGACAGGGAAAGAGACCCAGTACTTC	CASSLARTGKETQYF
NA	TRBD2	TRBV6-6	TRBJ2-1	TGTGCCAGCAGCATGGGTCTAGCGGGAGTAGCCCCCCGGTCCTACAATGAGCAGTTCTTC	CASSMGLAGVAPRSYNEQFF
NA	TRBD1	TRBV4-3	TRBJ1-2	TGCGCCAGCAGCCAAGGACAGGGACCCGGTAACTATGGCTACACCTTC	CASSQGQGPGNYGYTF
once	NA	TRBV10-3	TRBJ1-1	TGTGCCATCAACGAAGGGGGAAATTTTGGTGAAGCTTTCTTT	CAINEGGNFGEAFF
NA	NA	TRBV11-2	TRBJ1-2	TGTGCCAGCAGTTCTCACGGCAGGCCTAACTATGGCTACACCTTC	CASSSHGRPNYGYTF
few	NA	TRBV5-5	TRBJ1-1	TGTGCCAGCAGCTTGGACAGAATCAACACTGAAGCTTTCTTT	CASSLDRINTEAFF
NA	NA	TRBV28	TRBJ2-7	TGTGCCAGCAGTTTATTAAGTGGACTCTCCTACGAGCAGTACTTC	CASSLLSGLSYEQYF
NA	TRBD2	TRBV9	TRBJ2-5	TGTGCCAGCAGCACCGGACTAGCGGGGGGTCGGGAGACCCAGTACTTC	CASSTGLAGGRETQYF
NA	TRBD1	TRBV30	TRBJ1-1	TGTGCCTGGACAGGGGGCTGGGGCACTGAAGCTTTCTTT	CAWTGGWGTEAFF
NA	NA	TRBV18	TRBJ1-4	TGTGCCAGCTCTCCTACAGGGCCAACTAATGAAAAACTGTTTTTT	CASSPTGPTNEKLFF
NA	TRBD1	TRBV5-4	TRBJ2-5	TGTGCCAGCAGCCGGGACAGGGCTTCGGAGACCCAGTACTTC	CASSRDRASETQYF
NA	TRBD1	TRBV4-3	TRBJ1-1	TGCGCCAGCAGCGTTCGGCAGGGGGCTGGCACTGAAGCTTTCTTT	CASSVRQGAGTEAFF
NA	TRBD1	TRBV6-1	TRBJ1-1	TGTGCCAGCAGTGAATGGGATAGGCAGGGGGCTAGCTTT	CASSEWDRQGASF
once	TRBD1	TRBV6-6	TRBJ1-2	TGTGCCAGCAGTCCCTTAGGGGGCACTAACTATGGCTACACCTTC	CASSPLGGTNYGYTF
few	NA	TRBV30	TRBJ1-5	TGTGCCTGGAGTGACGGACTCAATCAGCCCCAGCATTTT	CAWSDGLNQPQHF
NA	NA	TRBV9	TRBJ2-1	TGTGCCAGCAGCGTACTACAGGGTTATGAGCAGTTCTTC	CASSVLQGYEQFF
NA	TRBD1	TRBV29-1	TRBJ1-3	TGCAGCGTTGCCGGGACAGCTGGAAACACCATATATTTT	CSVAGTAGNTIYF